This T cell receptor beta chain was profiled in a study of blood T cell repertoires in COVID-19. Produced via immunoSEQ multiplex PCR; TCRdb's table is partial and in-frame only. The data hold a few hundred thousand clones, with roughly 90% observed a single time. Recruitment covered over 20 US areas and drew participants whose ages spanned roughly 18 to 95 years. The study assigned cohorts using participant-reported clinical history. The CDR3 totals 14 residues. V gave up 1 base and J gave up 8 bases, with 14 bases separating them. Germline CDR1 and CDR2: MDHEN and SYDVKM. The chain links TRBV28 to TRBJ1-2; D gene ambiguous. The TCR comes from a woman in her 30s who had recovered from COVID-19. What was sequenced was PBMCs or T cells enriched from blood (not recorded which). The CDR3 here is CASSLYPRTQGYTF. The CDR3 DNA follows: TGTGCCAGCAGTTTATATCCCCGAACCCAGGGCTACACCTTC.